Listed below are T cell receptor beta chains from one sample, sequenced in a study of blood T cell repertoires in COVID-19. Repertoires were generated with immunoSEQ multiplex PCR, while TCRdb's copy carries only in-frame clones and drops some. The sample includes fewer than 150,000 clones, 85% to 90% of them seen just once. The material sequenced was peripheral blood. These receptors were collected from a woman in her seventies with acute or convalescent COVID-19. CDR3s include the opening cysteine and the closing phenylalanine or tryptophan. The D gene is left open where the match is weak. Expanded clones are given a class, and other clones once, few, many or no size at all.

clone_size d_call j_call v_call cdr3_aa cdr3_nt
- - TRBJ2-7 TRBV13 CASTLAGSSYEQYF TGTGCCAGCACCCTGGCGGGGAGCTCCTACGAGCAGTACTTC
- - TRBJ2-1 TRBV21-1 CASSKSDGAGVNEQFF TGTGCCAGCAGCAAATCGGACGGGGCAGGGGTCAATGAGCAGTTCTTC
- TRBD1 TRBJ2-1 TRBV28 CASSLPDRVNEQFF TGTGCCAGCAGTTTACCTGACAGGGTCAATGAGCAGTTCTTC
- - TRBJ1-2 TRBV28 CASRFGSHWGGAGGYTF TGTGCCAGCCGTTTCGGGTCTCATTGGGGGGGCGCGGGAGGCTACACCTTC
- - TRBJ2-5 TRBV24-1 CATSGGQIQETQYF TGTGCCACCAGTGGAGGTCAGATCCAAGAGACCCAGTACTTC
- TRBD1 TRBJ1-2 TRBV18 CASSYEQGIGYTF TGTGCCAGCTCATACGAACAGGGGATTGGCTACACCTTC
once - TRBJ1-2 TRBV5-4 CASSLGQKYGYTF TGTGCCAGCAGCTTAGGACAGAAGTATGGCTACACCTTC
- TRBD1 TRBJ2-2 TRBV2 CASSLQGTENTGELFF TGTGCCAGCAGCCTTCAAGGGACAGAGAACACCGGGGAGCTGTTTTTT
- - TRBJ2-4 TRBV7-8 CASSPDPTGRSDIQYF TGTGCCAGCAGCCCCGACCCGACAGGGAGGTCAGACATTCAGTACTTC
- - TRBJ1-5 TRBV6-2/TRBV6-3 CASSRVPNQPQHF TGTGCCAGCAGTAGAGTTCCCAATCAGCCCCAGCATTTT
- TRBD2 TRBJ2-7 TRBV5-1 CASSTSGNYEQYF TGCGCCAGCAGCACTAGCGGGAACTACGAGCAGTACTTC
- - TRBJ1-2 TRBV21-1 CASSKAEGQGGYGYTF TGTGCCAGCAGCAAAGCAGAAGGACAGGGTGGCTATGGCTACACCTTC
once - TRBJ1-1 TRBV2 CASSGQGSTEAFF TGTGCCAGCAGCGGGCAGGGGAGCACTGAAGCTTTCTTT
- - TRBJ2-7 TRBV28 CASSGDGGQGYEQYF TGTGCCAGCAGTGGTGACGGGGGGCAGGGCTACGAGCAGTACTTC
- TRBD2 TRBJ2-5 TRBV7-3 CASSPSLAGGQETQYF TGTGCCAGCAGCCCTTCACTAGCGGGCGGCCAAGAGACCCAGTACTTC
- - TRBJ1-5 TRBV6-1 CASSEALPRRNQPQHF TGTGCCAGCAGTGAGGCCCTCCCCAGGAGGAATCAGCCCCAGCATTTT
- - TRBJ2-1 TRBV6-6 CASSRGSSYNEQFF TGTGCCAGCTCAAGGGGGAGCTCCTACAATGAGCAGTTCTTC
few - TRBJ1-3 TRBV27 CASSRRGSGNTIYF TGTGCCAGCAGTAGGCGGGGGTCTGGAAACACCATATATTTT
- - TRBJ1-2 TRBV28 CASSSTGFRGYTF TGTGCCAGCAGTTCTACAGGGTTCCGTGGCTACACCTTC
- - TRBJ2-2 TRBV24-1 CATSRRGGNTGELFF TGTGCCACCAGCCGGAGGGGGGGGAACACCGGGGAGCTGTTTTTT
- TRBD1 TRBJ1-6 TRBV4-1 CASSQDPGQGLYNSPLHF TGCGCCAGCAGCCAAGACCCGGGACAGGGGCTCTATAATTCACCCCTCCACTTT
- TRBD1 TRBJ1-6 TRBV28 CASSEGQGRSPLHF TGTGCCAGCAGCGAGGGACAGGGAAGATCACCCCTCCACTTT
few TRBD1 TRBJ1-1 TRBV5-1 CASSFSYTTRTGNEAFF TGCGCCAGCAGCTTTTCATACACCACTCGGACAGGGAATGAAGCTTTCTTT
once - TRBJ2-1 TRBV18 CASSPSLFEQFF TGTGCCAGCTCACCATCTCTTTTTGAGCAGTTCTTC
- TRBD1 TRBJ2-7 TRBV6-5 CASISPGQGGEQYF TGTGCCAGCATCAGTCCGGGACAGGGGGGCGAGCAGTACTTC
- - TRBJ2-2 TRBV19 CASSGIRDTLNTGELFF TGTGCCAGTAGTGGAATCCGGGACACCCTAAACACCGGGGAGCTGTTTTTT
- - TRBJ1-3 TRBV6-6 CASSRGSTGNTIYF TGTGCCAGCAGTAGGGGCTCCACTGGAAACACCATATATTTT
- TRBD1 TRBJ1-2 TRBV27 CASRTTGDYGYTF TGTGCCAGCAGAACGACAGGGGACTATGGCTACACCTTC
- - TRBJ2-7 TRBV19 CASSTSHSSYEQYF TGTGCCAGTAGTACCTCACACAGCTCCTACGAGCAGTACTTC
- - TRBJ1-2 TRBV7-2 CASSLGLGGANYGYTF TGTGCCAGCAGCCTCGGACTCGGGGGAGCTAACTATGGCTACACCTTC
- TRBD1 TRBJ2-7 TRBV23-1 CASRVDGQGSSYEQYF TGCGCCAGCAGAGTAGATGGACAGGGGAGCTCCTACGAGCAGTACTTC